The entry below gives a single T cell receptor beta chain sequence along with its context. This sample is drawn from a study of blood T cell repertoires in COVID-19. Across the study: The United States, Italy and Spain supplied acute and convalescent COVID-19 samples. Nucleic acid was either cDNA or gDNA, and it came from T cells, B-cell-depleted T cells, or PBMCs.

In the original analysis: Nucleated cell counts were estimated from reference gene primer amplification. The repertoire was sequenced with immunoSEQ multiplex PCR; TCRdb's copy has only in-frame clones and lacks some. For V, J and clone size, that table is used; D and trimming come from the DNA. Here the sample spans 150,000 or so clones, approximately 80% being singletons. This clonotype originated in a woman aged 55-70 years with acute or convalescent COVID-19. Material for sequencing was peripheral blood.

The CDR3 bases are TGTGCTAGTGTCGCCGCGACAGGGGGCATGGACACCGGGGAGCTGTTTTTT. The encoded protein is CASVAATGGMDTGELFF. V and J are TRBV12-5 and TRBJ2-2, with TRBD1 identical over 10 bases. The CDR3 spans 17 residues. Germline lookup yields CDR1 LGHNT and CDR2 FRNRAP. Germline trimming cut 7 bases from V and 3 bases from J; bases unmatched to any gene: 11.